This T cell receptor beta chain was recovered during a study of T-cell reconstitution after alpha-beta-depleted transplantation in children (dated by TCRdb to about 2016). Regarding the research as a whole: Using TCR repertoire profiling, the study quantitatively followed how T-cell immune reconstitution unfolded in children after TCRalphabeta/CD19-depleted allogeneic hematopoietic cell transplantation.

Library preparation employed PCR. Sequencing relied on an Illumina HiSeq 2500. TCR library preparation used molecular barcoding, with unique molecular identifiers applied to normalize quantification of the TCRbeta repertoire. Through fastp at Q25 and MiXCR, TCRdb rebuilt clones from the public reads, retaining in-frame beta chains. Every entry covers one CDR3 protein and lists the most common genes and DNA from its rows. The sample yields hundreds of thousands of distinct CDR3 sequences; around 15% were counted once. The biggest ten clones account for approximately 29% of the sample. On this clonotype: Its antigen is still unknown. No much larger clonotype is one base removed from it; base qualities were not supplied.

Taken with the paper, the label for treatment or condition translates to: allogeneic hematopoietic cell transplantation with graft depleted of TCRalphabeta T cells and CD19 B cells. Transplant recipients were children who received TCRalphabeta/CD19-depleted allogeneic hematopoietic cell grafts. Trimming at the junction amounts to 4 bases on V and 7 bases on J, and the germline ends lie 7 bases apart. From the cysteine through the phenylalanine, the CDR3 covers 11 amino acids. Only the CDR3 region is kept as DNA, spanning 33 bases read in frame from base 1. Overall results and qualifications from the work: In some patients, high TCRbeta diversity at day 60 was attributed to recipient T cells and intrathymic progenitors that had survived conditioning. The frequencies of hyperexpanded clones fell over the following months, and after one year, T-cell counts and TCRbeta diversity were mostly attributed to newly produced T cells. About two months after transplant, the apparently early recovery of alphabetaT-cell counts reportedly depended on just several hundred clones that had expanded rapidly and came from non-depleted graft cells.

This sequence originates from a boy in the first two years of life who had a stem cell transplant for Wiskott-Aldrich syndrome, so the T cells may come from the graft donor. Recombination connected TRBV12-3 or TRBV12-4 to TRBJ2-5, with the D segment identity uncertain. Sample: PBMCs, mostly from graft donor cells, taken 360 days after TCRalphabeta/CD19-depleted stem cell transplant. This receptor carries the CDR3 CASSSLGTQYF. Here is the DNA: TGTGCCAGCAGTTCCCTGGGGACCCAGTACTTC.